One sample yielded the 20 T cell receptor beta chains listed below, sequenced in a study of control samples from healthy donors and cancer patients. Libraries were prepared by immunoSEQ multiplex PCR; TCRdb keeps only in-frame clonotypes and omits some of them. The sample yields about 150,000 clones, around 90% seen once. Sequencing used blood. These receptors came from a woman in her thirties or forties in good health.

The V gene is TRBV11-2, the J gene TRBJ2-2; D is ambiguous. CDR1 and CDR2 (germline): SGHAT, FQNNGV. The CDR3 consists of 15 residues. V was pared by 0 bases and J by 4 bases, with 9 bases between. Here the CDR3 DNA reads TGTGCCAGCAGCTTAGACCGGTTGGGCACCGGGGAGCTGTTTTTT. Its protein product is CASSLDRLGTGELFF.

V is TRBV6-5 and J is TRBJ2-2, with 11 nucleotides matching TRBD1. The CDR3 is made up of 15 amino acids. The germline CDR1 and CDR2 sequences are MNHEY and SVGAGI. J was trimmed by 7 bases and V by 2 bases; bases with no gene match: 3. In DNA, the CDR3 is TGTGCCAGCAGTTACGGGACAGGGGGGCACGGGGAGCTGTTTTTT. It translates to CASSYGTGGHGELFF.

The CDR3 protein is CASTLRGSTDTQYF. CDR3 in DNA: TGTGCCAGCACCCTACGGGGAAGCACAGATACGCAGTATTTT. The rearrangement joins TRBV6-6 to TRBJ2-3; possible D gene TRBD2, 5 bases. Trimming stripped 7 bases from V and 0 bases from J, with 11 bases between. The germline CDR1 and CDR2 sequences are MNHNY and SVGAGI (reference sequence). This CDR3 contains 14 residues.

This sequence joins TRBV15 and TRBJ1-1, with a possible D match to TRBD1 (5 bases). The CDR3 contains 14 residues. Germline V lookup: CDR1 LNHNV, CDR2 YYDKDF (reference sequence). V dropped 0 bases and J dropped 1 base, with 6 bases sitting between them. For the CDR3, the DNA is TGTGCCACCAGCAGAGAGGGACGGAACACTGAAGCTTTCTTT. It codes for CATSREGRNTEAFF.

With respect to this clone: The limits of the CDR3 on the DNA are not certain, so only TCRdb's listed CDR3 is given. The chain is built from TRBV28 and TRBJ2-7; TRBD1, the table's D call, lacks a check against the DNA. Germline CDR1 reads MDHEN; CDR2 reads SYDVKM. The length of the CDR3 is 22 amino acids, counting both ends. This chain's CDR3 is CASSLTGGTYEQYFGGSYEQYF.

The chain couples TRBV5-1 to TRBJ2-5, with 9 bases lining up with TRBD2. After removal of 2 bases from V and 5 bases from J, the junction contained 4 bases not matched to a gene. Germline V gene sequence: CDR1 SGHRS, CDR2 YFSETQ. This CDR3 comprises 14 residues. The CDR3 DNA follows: TGCGCCAGCAGCTTAGGCGGGGGGGTGGAGACCCAGTACTTC. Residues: CASSLGGGVETQYF.

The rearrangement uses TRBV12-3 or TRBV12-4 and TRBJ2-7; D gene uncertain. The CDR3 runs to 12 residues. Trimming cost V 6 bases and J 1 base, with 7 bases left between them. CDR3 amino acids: CASSQGSYEQYF. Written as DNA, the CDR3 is TGTGCCAGCAGCCAAGGGTCCTACGAGCAGTACTTC.

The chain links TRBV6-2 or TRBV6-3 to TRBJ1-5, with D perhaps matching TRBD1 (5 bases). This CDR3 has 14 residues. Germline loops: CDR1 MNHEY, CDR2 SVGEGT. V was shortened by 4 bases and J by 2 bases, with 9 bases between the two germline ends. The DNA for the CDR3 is TGTGCCAGCAGTTCCCGGGGGGGCAATCAGCCCCAGCATTTT. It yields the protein CASSSRGGNQPQHF.

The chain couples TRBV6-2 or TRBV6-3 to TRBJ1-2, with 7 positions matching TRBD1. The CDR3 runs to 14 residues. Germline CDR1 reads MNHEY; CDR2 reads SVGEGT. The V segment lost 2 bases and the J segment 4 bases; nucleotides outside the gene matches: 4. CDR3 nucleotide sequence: TGTGCCAGCAGTTACCGGACAGGCTCCTATGGCTACACCTTC. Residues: CASSYRTGSYGYTF.

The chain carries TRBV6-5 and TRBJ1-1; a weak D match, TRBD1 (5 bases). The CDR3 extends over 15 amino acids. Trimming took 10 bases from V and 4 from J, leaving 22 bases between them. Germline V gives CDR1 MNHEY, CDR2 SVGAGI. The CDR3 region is CANRRGGVGSTEAFF. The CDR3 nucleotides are TGTGCCAACCGGCGAGGAGGGGTGGGGAGCACTGAAGCTTTCTTT.

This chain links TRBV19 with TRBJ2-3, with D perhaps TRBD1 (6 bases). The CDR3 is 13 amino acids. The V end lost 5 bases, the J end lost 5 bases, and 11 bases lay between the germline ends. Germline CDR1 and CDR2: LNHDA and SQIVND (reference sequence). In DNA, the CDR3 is TGTGCCAGTAGTGGCTCAGGGGAAGATACGCAGTATTTT. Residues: CASSGSGEDTQYF.

Here the CDR3 DNA reads TGTGCCAGCTCACCGGTCCAGGGTTCTTCTGGAAACACCATATATTTT. Amino acid sequence: CASSPVQGSSGNTIYF. The gene calls are TRBV18 and TRBJ1-3; the D gene is possibly TRBD1 (5 bases). The CDR3 loop spans 16 amino acids. Germline CDR1 and CDR2: KGHSH and LQKENI. V lost 3 bases and J 1 base, leaving 13 bases between the germline ends.

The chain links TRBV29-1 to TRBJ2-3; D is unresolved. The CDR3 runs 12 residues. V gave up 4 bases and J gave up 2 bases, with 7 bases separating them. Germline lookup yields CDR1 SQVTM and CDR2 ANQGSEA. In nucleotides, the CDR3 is TGCAGCGTTGGACTTTACACAGATACGCAGTATTTT. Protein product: CSVGLYTDTQYF.

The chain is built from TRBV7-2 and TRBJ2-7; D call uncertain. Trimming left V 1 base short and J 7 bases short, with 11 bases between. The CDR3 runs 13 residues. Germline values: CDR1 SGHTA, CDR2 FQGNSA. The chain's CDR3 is CASSLGLSREQYF. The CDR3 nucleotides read TGTGCCAGCAGCTTAGGTCTCTCAAGGGAGCAGTACTTC. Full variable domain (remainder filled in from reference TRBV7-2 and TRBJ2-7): GAGVSQSPSNKVTEKGKDVELRCDPISGHTALYWYRQSLGQGLEFLIYFQGNSAPDKSGLPSDRFSAERTGGSVSTLTIQRTQQEDSAVYLCASSLGLSREQYFGPGTRLTVT.

The CDR3 protein is CASSRRTSGGPGTDTQYF. In nucleotides, the CDR3 is TGCGCCAGCAGCAGACGGACTAGCGGGGGGCCGGGCACAGATACGCAGTATTTT. The chain uses TRBV5-1 and TRBJ2-3; 14 bases match TRBD2. Germline loops: CDR1 SGHRS, CDR2 YFSETQ. The length of the CDR3 is 18 residues. J lost 1 base, V lost 4 bases, and 8 bases had no gene match.

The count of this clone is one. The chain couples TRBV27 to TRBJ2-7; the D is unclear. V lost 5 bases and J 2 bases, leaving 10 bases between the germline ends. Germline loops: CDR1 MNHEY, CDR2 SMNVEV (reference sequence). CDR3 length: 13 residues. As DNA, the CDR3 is TGTGCCAGCAGTATACACCCGGCCTACGAGCAGTACTTC. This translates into CASSIHPAYEQYF.

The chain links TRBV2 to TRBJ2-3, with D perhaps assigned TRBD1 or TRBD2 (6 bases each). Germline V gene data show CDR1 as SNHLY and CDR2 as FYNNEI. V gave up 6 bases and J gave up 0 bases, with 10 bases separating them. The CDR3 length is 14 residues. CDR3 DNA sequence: TGTGCCAGCAGGAGGGGGACTAGCACAGATACGCAGTATTTT. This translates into CASRRGTSTDTQYF.

CDR3 coding DNA: TGTGCCAGCTCACCGACAGGATTCTACGAGCAGTACTTC. Translation: CASSPTGFYEQYF. V usage is TRBV18 and J usage is TRBJ2-7; D is possibly TRBD1 (6 bases). The CDR3 loop spans 13 amino acids. V was clipped by 3 bases and J by 3 bases, with 9 bases between them. Germline CDR1 reads KGHSH; CDR2 reads LQKENI.

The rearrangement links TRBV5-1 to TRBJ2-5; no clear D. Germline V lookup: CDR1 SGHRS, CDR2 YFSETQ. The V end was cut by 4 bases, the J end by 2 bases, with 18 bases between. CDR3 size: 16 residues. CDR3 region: CASSRLPGPIQETQYF. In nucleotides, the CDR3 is TGCGCCAGCAGCCGATTACCGGGCCCGATACAAGAGACCCAGTACTTC. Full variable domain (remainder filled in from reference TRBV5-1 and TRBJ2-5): KAGVTQTPRYLIKTRGQQVTLSCSPISGHRSVSWYQQTPGQGLQFLFEYFSETQRNKGNFPGRFSGRQFSNSRSEMNVSTLELGDSALYLCASSRLPGPIQETQYFGPGTRLLVL.

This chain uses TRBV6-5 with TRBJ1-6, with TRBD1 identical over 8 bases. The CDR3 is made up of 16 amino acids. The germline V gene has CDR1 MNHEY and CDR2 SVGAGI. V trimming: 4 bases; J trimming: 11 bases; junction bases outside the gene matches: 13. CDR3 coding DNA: TGTGCCAGCAGTTCACTAAAACACAGGGGGAAGGCACCCCTCCACTTT. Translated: CASSSLKHRGKAPLHF.